The 18 T cell receptor beta chains given below trace back to one sample, sequenced in a study of PD-1 blockade in classical Hodgkin lymphoma. Every one of the patients relapsed after autologous stem cell transplantation (brentuximab vedotin exposure was variable). Data came from immunoSEQ multiplex PCR; TCRdb stores just in-frame clones and leaves some out. The sample includes approximately 90,000 clones, around 90% seen only once; the top ten take about 2.7%. This specimen consisted of peripheral blood mononuclear cells (PBMCs), obtained before the second cycle of nivolumab. The receptors shown here come from a human donor with classical Hodgkin lymphoma.

CDR3: CASSFFQSGGETQYF. CDR3 DNA: TGCGCCAGCAGCTTCTTCCAATCGGGGGGGGAGACCCAGTACTTC. The genes are TRBV5-1 and TRBJ2-5, with 8 positions matching TRBD2. J gave up 5 bases and V 2 bases, and 8 bases lay outside the gene matches. The germline V gene has CDR1 SGHRS and CDR2 YFSETQ. The CDR3 runs to 15 residues.

V is TRBV27 and J is TRBJ1-2, with TRBD1 identical over 8 bases. This CDR3 region has 15 residues. The trim removed 2 bases at V and 4 bases at J, leaving 6 bases unmatched. Germline CDR1 and CDR2: MNHEY and SMNVEV (reference sequence). CDR3 DNA sequence: TGTGCCAGCAGTTTAAACCCGGACAGGGTCTATGGCTACACCTTC. Amino acid sequence: CASSLNPDRVYGYTF.

This chain joins TRBV6-6 and TRBJ2-1; D is unclear. The CDR3 spans 13 residues. V lost 1 base, J lost 3 bases, and 4 bases lay in between. Germline V gene lookup returns CDR1 MNHNY and CDR2 SVGAGI (reference sequence). The CDR3 reads CASSYYGYNEQFF. CDR3 in DNA: TGTGCCAGCAGTTACTACGGCTACAATGAGCAGTTCTTC.

This clone was observed a single time. The CDR3, as DNA: TGTGCCAGCAGTTTAGAAGGGACACACTACGAGCAGTACTTC. Protein product: CASSLEGTHYEQYF. The chain carries TRBV27 and TRBJ2-7; D might be TRBD1 (6 bases). This CDR3 comprises 14 residues. Trimming took 2 bases from V and 3 from J, leaving 11 bases between them. Per the germline V gene, CDR1 is MNHEY and CDR2 is SMNVEV (reference sequence).

V gene TRBV28 combines with J gene TRBJ2-1; unclear D gene. From germline, CDR1 is MDHEN and CDR2 SYDVKM. The CDR3 spans 14 residues. Trimming removed 6 bases at V and 8 bases at J, with 17 bases between. The CDR3 protein is CASSTYSQVDEQFF. For the CDR3, the DNA is TGTGCCAGCAGCACCTATAGCCAAGTCGATGAGCAGTTCTTC.

The rearrangement links TRBV28 to TRBJ2-7; maybe TRBD1 (5 bases). V was cut by 6 bases and J by 7 bases, with 19 bases left in between. The germline gives CDR1 MDHEN, CDR2 SYDVKM. CDR3 length: 14 residues. CDR3: CASSFPDSIGEQYF. The CDR3, as DNA: TGTGCCAGCAGCTTCCCAGACAGCATTGGGGAGCAGTACTTC.

This clone was recorded a few times. The CDR3 spells CASSFTGTGGFAFF. DNA of the CDR3: TGTGCCAGCAGTTTTACCGGGACTGGAGGGTTTGCTTTCTTT. The gene calls are TRBV6-5 and TRBJ1-1, with D perhaps TRBD1 (5 bases). The CDR3 has 14 residues. CDR1 is MNHEY, CDR2 SVGAGI, per germline. Deletions cut 4 bases from V and 11 bases from J, with 20 bases between.

The chain employs TRBV7-9 and TRBJ2-3; tentative D call: TRBD2 (5 bases). Trimming pared 0 bases from V and 1 base from J, leaving 8 bases between. Germline V gives CDR1 SEHNR, CDR2 FQNEAQ (reference sequence). The CDR3 runs to 15 residues. The CDR3 bases are TGTGCCAGCAGCTTAGCGGGAGAGGGCACAGATACGCAGTATTTT. Translation: CASSLAGEGTDTQYF.

The chain carries TRBV5-4 and TRBJ1-2; unclear D gene. CDR3 length: 14 residues. In germline, CDR1 is SGHNT, CDR2 YYREEE (reference sequence). Trimming took off 0 bases at V and 2 bases at J, with 8 bases between the two ends. This CDR3 reads CASSLDLGNYGYTF. CDR3 nucleotides: TGTGCCAGCAGCTTGGATTTGGGGAACTATGGCTACACCTTC.

V is TRBV7-6 and J is TRBJ2-5; D gene ambiguous. The CDR3 has 12 residues. CDR1 and CDR2 from the germline V gene are SGHVS and FNYEAQ. Trimming removed 0 bases at V and 5 bases at J, with 4 bases between. For the CDR3, the DNA is TGTGCCAGCAGCTTAGCGCCTGAGACCCAGTACTTC. Protein product: CASSLAPETQYF. The full variable domain, in which reference TRBV7-6 and TRBJ2-5 provide the parts outside the CDR3, is GAGVSQSPRYKVTKRGQDVALRCDPISGHVSLYWYRQALGQGPEFLTYFNYEAQQDKSGLPNDRFSAERPEGSISTLTIQRTEQRDSAMYRCASSLAPETQYFGPGTRLLVL.

This chain joins TRBV27 and TRBJ2-1; tentatively, D is TRBD2 (6 bases). Trimming stripped 3 bases from V and 4 bases from J, with 13 bases between. Germline V gene sequence: CDR1 MNHEY, CDR2 SMNVEV (reference sequence). The CDR3 runs 15 residues. The DNA of the CDR3 is TGTGCCAGCAGTTTGCGGGGACGGCCTTACAATGAGCAGTTCTTC. Protein: CASSLRGRPYNEQFF.

This chain joins TRBV5-1 and TRBJ2-5, with TRBD1 matching 11 bases. The CDR3 runs to 15 residues. J gave up 7 bases and V 4 bases, and 9 bases lay outside the gene matches. Germline CDR1 is SGHRS and CDR2 is YFSETQ. This CDR3 is CASSQGTGGLVTQYF. CDR3 coding DNA: TGCGCCAGCAGCCAAGGGACAGGGGGTCTGGTGACCCAGTACTTC. The full variable domain, in which reference TRBV5-1 and TRBJ2-5 provide the parts outside the CDR3, is KAGVTQTPRYLIKTRGQQVTLSCSPISGHRSVSWYQQTPGQGLQFLFEYFSETQRNKGNFPGRFSGRQFSNSRSEMNVSTLELGDSALYLCASSQGTGGLVTQYFGPGTRLLVL.

The rearrangement uses TRBV28 and TRBJ1-3; D ambiguous. Trimming removed 7 bases at V and 5 bases at J, with 9 bases between. Germline CDR1 is MDHEN and CDR2 is SYDVKM. The CDR3 spans 12 residues. CDR3 in amino acids: CASTPNRNTIYF. CDR3 nucleotides: TGTGCCAGCACCCCCAACAGAAACACCATATATTTT.

In nucleotides, the CDR3 is TGTGCCAGCTCAATCAGAGGACAGGGGGACACTGAAGCTTTCTTT. This translates into CASSIRGQGDTEAFF. This chain joins TRBV18 and TRBJ1-1; TRBD1 aligns across 10 bases. In germline, CDR1 is KGHSH, CDR2 LQKENI. J was trimmed by 3 bases and V by 5 bases; bases with no gene match: 6. The CDR3 sequence is 15 residues long.

The chain uses TRBV4-2 and TRBJ2-3; the D gene is possibly TRBD1 (6 bases). The CDR3 is 17 amino acids. Per the germline V gene, CDR1 is LGHNA and CDR2 is YNFKEQ. The V end lost 0 bases, the J end lost 2 bases, and 15 bases lay between the germline ends. The CDR3 sequence is CASSQETGGRSTDTQYF. CDR3 sequence (DNA): TGTGCCAGCAGCCAAGAGACAGGCGGCCGATCCACAGATACGCAGTATTTT.

V and J are TRBV6-5 and TRBJ1-2, with no clear D. Trimming took 0 bases from V and 3 from J, leaving 14 bases between them. Germline V gene sequence: CDR1 MNHEY, CDR2 SVGAGI. This CDR3 has 16 amino acids. CDR3 sequence reads: CASSYSMGFGDYGYTF. CDR3 in DNA: TGTGCCAGCAGTTACTCGATGGGGTTCGGGGACTATGGCTACACCTTC.

There are a few counts of this clone. V and J are TRBV30 and TRBJ1-2; 8 nucleotides match TRBD1. The CDR3 has 14 amino acids. CDR1 and CDR2 from the germline V gene are GTSNPN and SVGIG (reference sequence). V lost 3 bases, J lost 0 bases, and 3 bases stayed unmatched. CDR3 nucleotides: TGTGCCTGGAGCAGGGGGCCAACTAACTATGGCTACACCTTC. This sequence encodes CAWSRGPTNYGYTF. The full variable domain, its missing parts supplied by reference TRBV30 and TRBJ1-2, is SQTIHQWPATLVQPVGSPLSLECTVEGTSNPNLYWYRQAAGRGLQLLFYSVGIGQISSEVPQNLSASRPQDRQFILSSKKLLLSDSGFYLCAWSRGPTNYGYTFGSGTRLTVV.

The genes are TRBV9 and TRBJ2-1; D is possibly TRBD1 (6 bases). The V gene lost 5 bases and the J gene lost 0 bases, with 21 bases spanning the gap. The CDR3 totals 18 residues. The germline CDR1 and CDR2 sequences are SGDLS and YYNGEE. CDR3 coding DNA: TGTGCCAGCAGTGGGGTGGGGGCAAAAGAAAGCTCCTACAATGAGCAGTTCTTC. Encoded protein: CASSGVGAKESSYNEQFF.